This passage covers 30 T cell receptor beta chains from one sample sequenced in a study of T cells after yellow fever vaccination. A single record per CDR3 protein comes from TCRdb applying MiXCR to the 5' RACE reads. The repertoire has just under 600,000 distinct CDR3 sequences, 13% of them found once; the top ten carry around 15%. This sample comprised PBMCs, obtained on the day of the yellow fever booster vaccination. These receptors were taken from a man between 25 and 39 years old who received the YFV17D yellow fever vaccine.

This clonotype was counted a few times. J is TRBJ2-1 and V is TRBV12-3 or TRBV12-4; 13 nucleotides agree with TRBD2. The CDR3 totals 15 residues. The V gene end was trimmed by 4 bases and the J gene end by 7 bases; junction bases not matched to a gene: 4. CDR3 nucleotide sequence: TGTGCCAGCAGTTCGCCGACTAGCGGGAGGAATGAGCAGTTCTTC. Its translation: CASSSPTSGRNEQFF.

This clonotype was detected a few times. The chain is built from TRBV20-1 and TRBJ2-5; TRBD1 matches at 8 bases. CDR1 and CDR2 (germline): DFQATT, SNEGSKA (reference sequence). The CDR3 extends over 13 amino acids. After removal of 3 bases from V and 4 bases from J, the junction contained 4 bases not matched to a gene. The CDR3 region is CSARRQGAETQYF. CDR3 DNA: TGCAGTGCTAGGAGGCAGGGGGCAGAGACCCAGTACTTC.

This rearrangement joins TRBV20-1 to TRBJ2-7; 7 bases are a match to TRBD2. J lost 0 bases, V lost 5 bases, and 7 bases had no gene match. This CDR3 comprises 14 residues. The germline V gene has CDR1 DFQATT and CDR2 SNEGSKA (reference sequence). The CDR3 loop is CSAADLAVSYEQYF. CDR3 sequence (DNA): TGCAGTGCTGCGGATCTAGCGGTCTCCTACGAGCAGTACTTC.

This clonotype was counted between two and nine times. The chain recombines TRBV6-2 or TRBV6-3 with TRBJ2-5; 10 positions match TRBD2. Trimming at V came to 7 bases and at J to 3 bases, leaving 5 bases not matched to a gene. Germline loops: CDR1 MNHEY, CDR2 SVGEGT. The CDR3 runs to 14 residues. Here the CDR3 DNA reads TGTGCCAGCATAACTAGCGGGACTAAAGAGACCCAGTACTTC. This gives the protein CASITSGTKETQYF.

The V gene is TRBV4-3, the J gene TRBJ2-3, with TRBD2 identical over 8 bases. V shed 1 base and J 1 base; nucleotides not matched to a gene: 7. CDR1 is LGHNA, CDR2 YSLEER, per germline. The CDR3 is 17 amino acids. The CDR3 DNA follows: TGCGCCAGCAGCCAAGCACCCAGCGGGAGACGCACAGATACGCAGTATTTT. This encodes CASSQAPSGRRTDTQYF.

This clonotype was recorded at least ten times. The rearrangement links TRBV7-3 to TRBJ2-1; tentative D call: TRBD2 (5 bases). The CDR3 has 18 amino acids. The V end was cut by 0 bases, the J end by 0 bases, with 15 bases between. Germline assignment: CDR1 SGHTA and CDR2 FQGTGA. CDR3 loop: CASSLTGGLPSSYNEQFF. The CDR3 DNA reads as TGTGCCAGCAGCTTAACGGGCGGACTCCCGAGCTCCTACAATGAGCAGTTCTTC.

This clonotype was counted a few times. The V gene is TRBV27, the J gene TRBJ2-3; 7 positions agree with TRBD1. The CDR3 contains 19 residues. Germline-derived CDR1 and CDR2 are MNHEY and SMNVEV (reference sequence). J was trimmed by 2 bases and V by 5 bases; bases with no gene match: 19. The CDR3 is CASSPDGTALALFTDTQYF. The CDR3 bases are TGTGCCAGCAGTCCCGATGGGACAGCCTTAGCCCTTTTCACAGATACGCAGTATTTT.

This clonotype was observed a handful of times. The rearrangement uses TRBV20-1 and TRBJ2-1, with D tentatively TRBD1 (5 bases). This CDR3 is 14 amino acids long. The germline gives CDR1 DFQATT, CDR2 SNEGSKA (reference sequence). The ends were cut back, 1 base at V and 5 bases at J, with 12 bases in the middle. In DNA, the CDR3 is TGCAGTGCTAGAGGGGGCGGAACCAACAATGAGCAGTTCTTC. It encodes CSARGGGTNNEQFF.

In DNA, the CDR3 is TGCAGCGTTACGGCTAGCGGGAAAGAGACCCAGTACTTC. It yields the protein CSVTASGKETQYF. The chain recombines TRBV29-1 with TRBJ2-5, with 9 bases aligning to TRBD2. The V segment lost 5 bases and the J segment 3 bases; nucleotides outside the gene matches: 4. This CDR3 comprises 13 residues. From germline, CDR1 is SQVTM and CDR2 ANQGSEA.

The rearrangement uses TRBV20-1 and TRBJ1-4; weak D call: TRBD1 (5 bases). Germline values: CDR1 DFQATT, CDR2 SNEGSKA (reference sequence). The V gene lost 5 bases and the J gene lost 8 bases, with 15 bases spanning the gap. CDR3 length equals 13 residues. The CDR3 coding sequence is TGCAGTGCTCTTTGGGGGGATGGGGAAAAACTGTTTTTT. Protein sequence: CSALWGDGEKLFF.

This chain connects TRBV12-3 or TRBV12-4 to TRBJ2-1, with 9 bases identical to TRBD2. CDR3 length equals 16 residues. Losses at the gene ends were 5 bases for V and 7 bases for J; bases not matched to a gene: 12. The CDR3 DNA is TGTGCCAGCAGTCCTCGGACTAGCGTTTATGAGAATGAGCAGTTCTTC. Encoded protein: CASSPRTSVYENEQFF.

In this sample, this clonotype turned up a few times. This chain joins TRBV6-5 and TRBJ1-5, with 8 bases fitting TRBD1. CDR1 and CDR2 (germline): MNHEY, SVGAGI. V shed 3 bases, J shed 2 bases, and the junction held 3 bases outside the gene matches. The CDR3 has 15 amino acids. This CDR3 is CASSYGQGGNQPQHF. In DNA form, the CDR3 reads TGTGCCAGCAGTTATGGACAGGGCGGCAATCAGCCCCAGCATTTT.

J is TRBJ2-3 and V is TRBV7-3; D gene unclear. Germline CDR1 reads SGHTA; CDR2 reads FQGTGA. V was clipped by 5 bases and J by 11 bases, with 17 bases between them. The length of the CDR3 is 13 residues. The CDR3 protein is CASSPDGVGEQYF. CDR3 nucleotides: TGTGCCAGCAGCCCCGACGGTGTCGGAGAGCAGTATTTT.

This chain joins TRBV12-3 or TRBV12-4 and TRBJ1-3; 7 positions agree with TRBD1. The trim removed 8 bases at V and 0 bases at J, leaving 13 bases unmatched. The CDR3 covers 17 residues. In DNA form, the CDR3 reads TGTGCCAGCTTCTTCACCACAGGGGCCAACTCTGGAAACACCATATATTTT. Amino acid sequence: CASFFTTGANSGNTIYF.

As DNA, the CDR3 is TGCAGTGCTAGAGGAGGGGCGGGAGGGCGAAACACCGGGGAGCTGTTTTTT. Protein sequence: CSARGGAGGRNTGELFF. The chain uses TRBV20-1 and TRBJ2-2, with 9 nucleotides matching TRBD2. In germline, CDR1 is DFQATT, CDR2 SNEGSKA (reference sequence). This CDR3 has 17 residues. With V trimmed by 1 base and J by 2 bases, 8 bases remained unmatched.

This chain uses TRBV20-1 with TRBJ2-1; 10 bases align to TRBD2. The V and J ends lost 6 bases and 5 bases, in that order; junction bases with no gene match: 10. CDR1 and CDR2 (germline): DFQATT, SNEGSKA (reference sequence). The length of the CDR3 is 15 residues. CDR3 amino acids: CSAIKSGRVNNEQFF. The DNA of the CDR3 is TGCAGTGCCATAAAAAGCGGGAGGGTAAACAATGAGCAGTTCTTC.

This clonotype turned up a few times. The CDR3 reads CAVLGPAAYEQYF. CDR3 coding DNA: TGCGCCGTCCTAGGTCCGGCAGCCTACGAGCAGTACTTC. The rearrangement uses TRBV4-3 and TRBJ2-7; D call uncertain. The CDR3 is made up of 13 amino acids. The germline V gene encodes CDR1 LGHNA and CDR2 YSLEER. V was pared by 11 bases and J by 2 bases, with 16 bases between.

On this clonotype: One end of the junction varies from germline; a read error may be responsible. This chain joins TRBV6-1 and TRBJ1-1; 7 bases match TRBD1. Germline CDR1 reads MNHNS; CDR2 reads SASEGT. The CDR3 contains 16 residues. The CDR3 coding sequence is TGTGCCAGCAGGGAAGACAGGGTGGGAATGAACACTGAAGCTTTCTTT. Translating it yields CASREDRVGMNTEAFF.

This clonotype was found many times. This chain uses TRBV5-6 with TRBJ2-5; unclear D gene. In germline, CDR1 is SGHDT, CDR2 YYEEEE. CDR3 length: 15 residues. Trimming left V 4 bases short and J 1 base short, with 14 bases between. CDR3 residues: CASSPRMVPQETQYF. In DNA, the CDR3 is TGTGCCAGCAGCCCGAGGATGGTACCCCAAGAGACCCAGTACTTC.

This clonotype was found a few times. The V and J genes are TRBV12-3 or TRBV12-4 and TRBJ1-1; tentative D call: TRBD1 (5 bases). Trimming stripped 3 bases from V and 4 bases from J, with 9 bases between. This CDR3 has 13 residues. CDR3 region: CASSLGEGTEAFF. The CDR3 coding sequence is TGTGCCAGCAGTTTGGGGGAAGGCACTGAAGCTTTCTTT.

The chain joins TRBV18 to TRBJ2-1; D gene unclear. With 5 bases removed from V and 0 bases from J, the gap between germline ends came to 8 bases. The germline V gene encodes CDR1 KGHSH and CDR2 LQKENI. This CDR3 is built from 14 residues. CDR3 region: CASSGPNSYNEQFF. The CDR3, as DNA: TGTGCCAGCTCAGGCCCGAACTCCTACAATGAGCAGTTCTTC.

The rearrangement uses TRBV28 and TRBJ1-6, with D uncertain. CDR1 is MDHEN and CDR2 is SYDVKM in the germline V gene. Trimming shortened V by 6 bases and J by 6 bases, and 15 bases separated the two germline ends. The CDR3 covers 15 residues. The CDR3 nucleotides are TGTGCCAGCAGGCCCTCGGTGGCGGGTAATTCACCCCTCCACTTT. Protein sequence: CASRPSVAGNSPLHF. The full variable domain, completed using reference TRBV28 and TRBJ1-6, is DVKVTQSSRYLVKRTGEKVFLECVQDMDHENMFWYRQDPGLGLRLIYFSYDVKMKEKGDIPEGYSVSREKKERFSLILESASTNQTSMYLCASRPSVAGNSPLHFGNGTRLTVT.

This chain links TRBV28 with TRBJ2-3; possible D gene TRBD2, 5 bases. CDR3 length: 12 residues. Trimming stripped 6 bases from V and 8 bases from J, with 12 bases between. Germline CDR1 is MDHEN and CDR2 is SYDVKM. The CDR3 DNA sequence: TGTGCCAGCAGCGTAGACCGGGGTACGCAGTATTTT. This sequence encodes CASSVDRGTQYF. The entire variable domain, with the rest obtained from reference TRBV28 and TRBJ2-3, is as follows: DVKVTQSSRYLVKRTGEKVFLECVQDMDHENMFWYRQDPGLGLRLIYFSYDVKMKEKGDIPEGYSVSREKKERFSLILESASTNQTSMYLCASSVDRGTQYFGPGTRLTVL.

The V call is TRBV29-1, the J call TRBJ2-1, with 7 bases matching TRBD1. Trimming took 5 bases from V and 4 from J; bases not matched to a gene: 8. The CDR3 loop spans 14 amino acids. Looked up from germline, CDR1 is SQVTM and CDR2 is ANQGSEA. This CDR3 reads CSVRNRDSYNEQFF. DNA of the CDR3: TGCAGCGTTCGGAACCGGGACAGTTACAATGAGCAGTTCTTC.

To note about this clonotype: The germline gene is not matched at one end of the junction; a read error may be the cause. This chain joins TRBV7-2 and TRBJ2-1; D not resolved. From germline, CDR1 is SGHTA and CDR2 FQGNSA. The CDR3 extends over 14 amino acids. CDR3 bases: TGTGCCATCAGCCCCGGGCAGACCTACAATGAGCAGTTCTTC. It codes for CAISPGQTYNEQFF.

The gene calls are TRBV19 and TRBJ2-3, with 12 bases aligning to TRBD2. This CDR3 contains 15 residues. V dropped 6 bases and J dropped 5; count of bases not matched to a gene: 6. The V gene's germline CDR1 is LNHDA and CDR2 SQIVND (reference sequence). CDR3 in amino acids: CASSSTSGRVDTQYF. As DNA, the CDR3 is TGTGCCAGTAGCTCGACTAGCGGGAGAGTAGATACGCAGTATTTT.

This clonotype was observed a few times. The genes are TRBV6-1 and TRBJ2-2, with 14 bases identical to TRBD2. V lost 6 bases and J lost 7; bases outside the gene matches: 7. The CDR3 length is 16 residues. Germline V lookup: CDR1 MNHNS, CDR2 SASEGT. The CDR3 loop reads CASRETSGRARGELFF. The CDR3 bases are TGTGCCAGCAGAGAGACTAGCGGGAGGGCGCGCGGGGAGCTGTTTTTT.

A few counts support this clonotype. V is TRBV6-5 and J is TRBJ2-7, with a tentative D call TRBD1 (6 bases). The CDR3 spans 11 residues. The germline CDR1 and CDR2 sequences are MNHEY and SVGAGI. V gave up 7 bases and J gave up 12 bases, with 16 bases separating them. As DNA, the CDR3 is TGTGCCAGCATCACCGGGACAAGGAGGTACTTC. This encodes CASITGTRRYF.

This clonotype was counted a few times. V is TRBV5-1 and J is TRBJ1-2; D is undetermined. Germline V CDR1 and CDR2: SGHRS, YFSETQ. The CDR3 spans 14 residues. V was shortened by 0 bases and J by 0 bases, with 6 bases between the two germline ends. This chain's CDR3 is CASSLGDPNYGYTF. The DNA of the CDR3 is TGCGCCAGCAGCTTGGGAGATCCTAACTATGGCTACACCTTC.

The rearrangement links TRBV18 to TRBJ2-7, with 13 bases matching TRBD2. The J segment lost 4 bases and the V segment lost 1 base, leaving 4 bases of the junction unmatched. CDR1 is KGHSH, CDR2 LQKENI, per germline. The CDR3 is made up of 16 amino acids. This chain's CDR3 is CASSPRTSGSEYEQYF. CDR3 coding DNA: TGTGCCAGCTCACCACGGACTAGCGGGAGCGAATACGAGCAGTACTTC.